This T cell receptor (beta chain) was recorded in a study of blood T cell repertoires in COVID-19. Individuals drawn from approximately 22 US areas were about 18 to 95 years old. Participants reported their clinical history, and cohort assignment relied on those reports. Someone with COVID-19 had been met by exposed participants within 2 weeks before study entry. Profiled with immunoSEQ multiplex PCR; TCRdb holds only in-frame clones, not every one. The sample lists about 240,000 clones, approximately 83% occurring once. About this clone: One end of the junction does not line up with germline, which may come from a read error.

Germline assignment: CDR1 KGHDR and CDR2 SFDVKD. There are 15 residues in the CDR3. The chain carries TRBV24-1 and TRBJ2-5, with 10 bases aligning to TRBD1. The receptor's source is a woman aged 40 to 50 who had been exposed to COVID-19. The sequencing input was PBMCs or T cells enriched from blood (not recorded which). CDR3: CATSDLDRGQETQYF. As DNA, the CDR3 is TGTGCCACCAGCGATTTGGACAGGGGGCAAGAGACCCAGTACTTC.